This T cell receptor (beta chain) was recovered during a study of T-cell memory formation after mild COVID-19. Broader study findings: Clones shrinking from day 15 to 85 showed even CD4/CD8 mixes; later expanders tilted CD4+.

Trimming pared 6 bases from V and 1 base from J, leaving 21 bases between. Germline V gives CDR1 SGHTA, CDR2 FQGNSA. The CDR3 is 17 amino acids. TCRdb ran MiXCR on the 5' RACE reads and lists one entry per CDR3 protein. The sample includes roughly 250,000 distinct CDR3 sequences, 16% of them seen just once. With regard to this clonotype: Its antigen is unknown.

Sequenced sample: PBMCs or a T cell subset sorted from them (not recorded which). The receptor comes from a man in his late teens or twenties who had mild COVID-19 (a few samples of this study predate the infection). Cell type and time point are not known. This chain connects TRBV7-2 to TRBJ1-1; D ambiguous. CDR3 DNA sequence: TGTGCCAGCAGTCTCCAAGCCGGTTGGGCAGGGAACACTGAAGCTTTCTTT. The encoded protein is CASSLQAGWAGNTEAFF.